The clone carrying this T cell receptor beta chain was observed many times. TCRdb processed the multiplex PCR reads anew with MiXCR; each CDR3 protein has one entry. The repertoire holds about 270,000 distinct CDR3 sequences, with about 33% as singletons. The entry originates in a study of breast tumors, draining lymph nodes, adjacent tissues. The lymph nodes were axillary draining lymph nodes from breast cancer patients. This CDR3 comprises 15 residues. V shed 4 bases, J shed 5 bases, and the junction held 9 bases outside the gene matches. CDR1 SGHRS and CDR2 YFSETQ come from the germline V gene. This clonotype was sampled from a female donor with breast cancer. Some clones in this sample may be carry-over from other donors' samples. The sequenced sample consisted of axillary lymph node tissue. V is TRBV5-1 and J is TRBJ2-5; 9 nucleotides line up with TRBD1. CDR3 in DNA: TGCGCCAGCAGCGACACCGGGACAGGGATTGAGACCCAGTACTTC. Translating gives CASSDTGTGIETQYF.